A single TCR beta chain is shown here with its context. Its antigen is as yet unknown. In the same sample, other DNA sequences code for this CDR3. CDR1 and CDR2 (germline): SGHNT, YYREEE (reference sequence). The CDR3 is 14 amino acids. The germline V and J ends were trimmed by 0 bases and 2 bases, with 8 bases remaining between them. This specimen comes from a study of shared clonotypes between healthy human individuals. Study-wide results and caveats: Rarefaction showed sorted-subset sequencing was incomplete despite large depth.

Assay execution took place at the deep level. Libraries were prepared by immunoSEQ multiplex PCR; TCRdb keeps only in-frame clonotypes and omits some of them. The table shows just over 2,000,000 clones, with about 95% occurring only once. The naive CD8 population came from CD45RO-negative cells selected for CCR7, without terminally differentiated effector memory CD45RA+ cells. The TCR comes from a man between 18 and 35 years old in good health. The specimen was naive CD8+ T cells sorted from blood. The rearrangement links TRBV5-4 to TRBJ1-2, with no clear D. CDR3 sequence reads: CASSLVGSNYGYTF. In DNA form, the CDR3 reads TGTGCCAGCAGCTTGGTAGGGTCCAACTATGGCTACACCTTC.